This entry lists 2 T cell receptor beta chains sequenced from one sample in a study of cytomegalovirus exposure and HLA in healthy donors. A multiplex PCR was run with 60 Vbeta primers and 13 Jbeta primers. The method was immunoSEQ multiplex PCR; TCRdb's version includes in-frame clones alone and lacks a portion of them. The table has around 130,000 clones, over 70% seen once; the top ten hold about 2.7%. Material for sequencing was PBMCs. Source of these receptors: a woman in her sixties or seventies in good health and CMV-seropositive.

The rearrangement joins TRBV9 to TRBJ1-5; tentatively, D is TRBD1 (6 bases). V lost 0 bases and J lost 4, with 20 bases in between. Germline V lookup: CDR1 SGDLS, CDR2 YYNGEE. The CDR3 has 18 amino acids. CDR3 nucleotide sequence: TGTGCCAGCAGCGTAGTAGGGCAGGGGCGCACAAGGAATCAGCCCCAGCATTTT. Its translation: CASSVVGQGRTRNQPQHF. Complete variable domain (other parts from reference TRBV9 and TRBJ1-5): DSGVTQTPKHLITATGQRVTLRCSPRSGDLSVYWYQQSLDQGLQFLIQYYNGEERAKGNILERFSAQQFPDLHSELNLSSLELGDSALYFCASSVVGQGRTRNQPQHFGDGTRLSIL.

The chain couples TRBV9 to TRBJ2-3, with D possibly TRBD2 on 5 matching bases. Trimming took off 2 bases at V and 3 bases at J, with 19 bases between the two ends. The CDR3 has 17 residues. The germline V gene encodes CDR1 SGDLS and CDR2 YYNGEE. The CDR3, as DNA: TGTGCCAGCAGCGTCGGGCCGATGACTTCGGGGACAGATACGCAGTATTTT. Its translation is CASSVGPMTSGTDTQYF.